This T cell receptor beta chain was identified in a study of siplizumab effects on memory and regulatory T cells. The CDR3 totals 12 residues. V shed 4 bases and J 7 bases; nucleotides not matched to a gene: 0. Looked up from germline, CDR1 is SEHNR and CDR2 is FQNEAQ (reference sequence). Repertoires were generated with immunoSEQ multiplex PCR, while TCRdb's copy carries only in-frame clones and drops some. This sample has 6,000 to 8,500 clones, with 35% to 45% found just once. The mixed lymphocyte reaction cells were held in coculture (37°C) for under seven days. Regarding this clone: Its target is unknown.

The sample was CFSE-low (dividing) CD8+ T cells sorted from an allogeneic mixed lymphocyte reaction. This clonotype was sampled from a human donor in good health; the cells came from an allogeneic mixed lymphocyte reaction. The rearrangement uses TRBV7-9 and TRBJ2-4; 8 bases match TRBD2. This CDR3 reads CASSSGGNIQYF. The CDR3 nucleotides are TGTGCCAGCAGCTCGGGGGGGAACATTCAGTACTTC.